Listed here is a single T cell receptor (beta chain). What this receptor recognizes is not known. Within one base of it there is no much larger clone, and no base qualities were kept. Germline trimming: 4 bases from V, 4 bases from J; junction bases outside gene matches: 11. The CDR3 contains 16 residues, cysteine and phenylalanine counted. Only the CDR3 region is kept as DNA, spanning 48 bases read in frame from base 1. CDR1 is given as SGHNT and CDR2 as YYREEE, both from the germline V gene (reference sequence). This entry is derived from a study of blood T cell repertoires in COVID-19 (dated by TCRdb to 2020 to 2021). Regarding the study in general: Collaborator samples came from the United States, Italy and Spain and covered acute and convalescent phases of COVID-19. The prospective study material was composed of cDNA or gDNA derived from T cells, B-cell-depleted T cells, or PBMCs. Subjects who had been exposed to COVID-19, were actively infected with it, or had recovered from it provided the deeply sampled blood TCRbeta repertoires that made up the dataset. The repertoires were made available in a free public database intended to serve as a resource for research on the immune response to SARS-CoV-2. Samples came from the ongoing ImmuneRACE study (first 160 participants) plus 1,254 subjects from 6 global collaborators. The sample metadata nearly always contained a de-identified subject ID, COVID-19 status, age in years and sex. Where available, HLA class I and class II types were obtained from metadata supplied by the sample provider rather than from assay-based typing.

In Seattle, one collaborating source enrolled patients while the infection was active and tracked those patients longitudinally over the course of disease. Each collaborating institution followed its own protocols to collect whole blood in K2EDTA tubes. For TCRbeta analysis, collaborators shipped samples in one of three forms: frozen whole blood, isolated PBMCs, or DNA extracted from either of those sample types. TCRbeta CDR3 regions were amplified from genomic DNA by means of the immunoSEQ Assay, a bias-controlled multiplex PCR. For the original study's pipeline: The number of nucleated cells in each sample was estimated by amplification of reference gene primers within the assay. To quantify the absolute abundance of each unique TCRbeta CDR3 rearrangement, sequence reads were collapsed and filtered. For each sample, productive Simpson clonality was calculated as the square root of Simpson's diversity index over productive rearrangements. TCRdb limited this immuneACCESS table to in-frame rearrangements with V and J called. A share of clones is missing; checked studies link under half to unresolved V genes, and the rest is unexplained. The V and J calls and clone size come from that table; D and trimming were worked out from the DNA. The sample records about 260,000 clones, roughly 88% of which are singletons. The top ten clonotypes cover 10% to 13% of the sample.

Results and caveats for the whole study, not just this receptor: The amount of clinical and demographic metadata varied by source and participant and was provided uncurated.

The source material was peripheral blood. In this chain, TRBV5-4 is recombined with TRBJ2-7; TRBD1 lines up with 10 middle nucleotides. The receptor's source is an older woman with COVID-19, enrolled during active disease. The nucleotide sequence reads TGTGCCAGCAGCGCAGGGGTGGGACAGGGGAGATACGAGCAGTACTTC. The resulting protein is CASSAGVGQGRYEQYF.